This T cell receptor beta chain derives from a study of cytomegalovirus exposure and HLA in healthy donors. Vbeta (60) and Jbeta (13) primers were used in the PCR. Clones were sequenced by immunoSEQ multiplex PCR, and TCRdb holds only the in-frame ones, with some missing. The sample has approximately 150,000 clones; 65% to 80% are singletons. The CDR3 contains 16 residues. Germline V gene data show CDR1 as SGHVS and CDR2 as FNYEAQ. Unmatched junction bases numbered 11, after V lost 5 bases and J lost 1 base. Sequenced: PBMCs. This rearrangement joins TRBV7-6 to TRBJ2-7, with TRBD2 identical over 7 bases. This TCR came from a man between 40 and 49 years old in good health and CMV-seropositive. This chain's CDR3 is CASSPRSGLLSYEQYF. In nucleotides, the CDR3 is TGTGCCAGCAGCCCTAGGTCGGGACTACTATCCTACGAGCAGTACTTC.